The 30 T cell receptor beta chains below come from one sample, sequenced in a study of blood T cell repertoires in COVID-19. Assay used: immunoSEQ multiplex PCR; TCRdb lists only in-frame clones, some missing. The sample comprises about 120,000 clones, over 80% of which are singletons, and roughly 30% rests with the top ten. Sequencing input: peripheral blood. The receptors stem from a woman aged 70-85 years with acute or convalescent COVID-19.

The genes are TRBV7-2 and TRBJ2-1; 8 positions match TRBD1. V was pared by 6 bases and J by 9 bases, with 13 bases of the junction left unmatched. Germline V gene data show CDR1 as SGHTA and CDR2 as FQGNSA. This CDR3 contains 15 residues. The chain's CDR3 is CASRRQGKPLSEQFF. In DNA form, the CDR3 reads TGTGCCAGCAGAAGACAGGGGAAACCCCTCAGTGAGCAGTTCTTC.

V usage is TRBV7-2 and J usage is TRBJ2-1; tentative D call: TRBD1 (6 bases). V was trimmed by 5 bases and J by 4 bases, leaving 18 bases between them. CDR3 size: 16 residues. The germline CDR1 and CDR2 sequences are SGHTA and FQGNSA. The CDR3 sequence is CASSQPGQHPYNEQFF. The CDR3 bases are TGTGCCAGCAGCCAGCCGGGACAACACCCTTACAATGAGCAGTTCTTC.

The gene calls are TRBV28 and TRBJ2-7; 14 bases map to TRBD2. The CDR3 totals 19 residues. The trim removed 2 bases at V and 2 bases at J, leaving 11 bases unmatched. Looked up from germline, CDR1 is MDHEN and CDR2 is SYDVKM. The CDR3 sequence is CASSLLGLAGGIGTYEQYF. CDR3 DNA sequence: TGTGCCAGCAGTTTACTTGGACTAGCGGGGGGCATTGGAACCTACGAGCAGTACTTC.

This chain uses TRBV30 with TRBJ1-1, with 10 bases fitting TRBD1. The germline gives CDR1 GTSNPN, CDR2 SVGIG (reference sequence). With 5 bases clipped from V and 4 bases from J, the junction kept 7 bases outside the gene matches. The CDR3 length is 14 residues. The CDR3 nucleotides are TGTGCCTGGCTGAGTGGGACAGGGGTCACTGAAGCTTTCTTT. This codes for CAWLSGTGVTEAFF.

CDR3 bases: TGTGCCAGCTCCCAAAGACAGAGCTCTGGGGCCAACGTCCTGACTTTC. This gives the protein CASSQRQSSGANVLTF. The chain carries TRBV18 and TRBJ2-6; D is perhaps TRBD1 (5 bases). Germline V gene data show CDR1 as KGHSH and CDR2 as LQKENI. This CDR3 is built from 16 residues. Trimming pared 6 bases from V and 0 bases from J, leaving 12 bases between.

CDR3 amino acids: CASSYPGQVETEAFF. CDR3 sequence (DNA): TGTGCCAGCAGTTACCCCGGACAGGTAGAGACTGAAGCTTTCTTT. The V gene is TRBV6-5, the J gene TRBJ1-1; 7 nucleotides align to TRBD1. This CDR3 has 15 amino acids. Germline V lookup: CDR1 MNHEY, CDR2 SVGAGI. J was trimmed by 5 bases and V by 2 bases; bases with no gene match: 8.

V and J are TRBV7-9 and TRBJ2-1, with 9 bases identical to TRBD2. The germline V gene has CDR1 SEHNR and CDR2 FQNEAQ (reference sequence). This CDR3 spans 15 amino acids. After removal of 2 bases from V and 6 bases from J, the junction contained 5 bases not matched to a gene. The CDR3 DNA reads TGTGCCAGCAGCTTAAGTAGCGGGAGTAGCAATGAGCAGTTCTTC. Residues: CASSLSSGSSNEQFF.

The chain couples TRBV12-5 to TRBJ1-6, with D perhaps TRBD1 (6 bases). The V gene's germline CDR1 is LGHNT and CDR2 FRNRAP. The CDR3 consists of 18 residues. The ends were cut back, 6 bases at V and 0 bases at J, with 18 bases in the middle. CDR3 nucleotides: TGTGCTAGTGGCCAAGGGGGTATTGAGAGCTCCTATAATTCACCCCTCCACTTT. Protein: CASGQGGIESSYNSPLHF.

The chain is built from TRBV5-1 and TRBJ2-1; D is unresolved. V dropped 0 bases and J dropped 5 bases, with 12 bases sitting between them. The CDR3 has 15 residues. The germline CDR1 and CDR2 sequences are SGHRS and YFSETQ. This chain's CDR3 is CASSLGTTRNNEQFF. CDR3 nucleotide sequence: TGCGCCAGCAGCTTGGGAACGACACGGAACAATGAGCAGTTCTTC.

This chain joins TRBV6-5 and TRBJ2-1; 8 bases are a match to TRBD2. CDR1 MNHEY and CDR2 SVGAGI come from the germline V gene. The CDR3 length is 14 residues. V lost 7 bases and J lost 7; bases outside the gene matches: 9. CDR3 DNA: TGTGCCAGCATTGTGACGGGGGGGCCGAATGAGCAGTTCTTC. Protein sequence: CASIVTGGPNEQFF.

The rearrangement joins TRBV6-5 to TRBJ1-1; no clear D gene. Germline V gene data show CDR1 as MNHEY and CDR2 as SVGAGI. Trimming took 6 bases from V and 1 from J, leaving 12 bases between them. The CDR3 contains 14 residues. CDR3: CASSWTDWNTEAFF. CDR3 nucleotides: TGTGCCAGCAGCTGGACTGACTGGAACACTGAAGCTTTCTTT.

V is TRBV15 and J is TRBJ2-2; TRBD2 matches at 13 bases. With 0 bases clipped from V and 6 bases from J, the junction kept 1 base outside the gene matches. The CDR3 runs 16 residues. Germline CDR1 is LNHNV and CDR2 is YYDKDF (reference sequence). In DNA form, the CDR3 reads TGTGCCACCAGCAGAGATACTAGCGGGGGGGCCGGGGAGCTGTTTTTT. Residues: CATSRDTSGGAGELFF.

V usage is TRBV5-1 and J usage is TRBJ1-6; TRBD1 aligns across 11 bases. V dropped 0 bases and J dropped 9; count of bases not matched to a gene: 8. CDR1 is SGHRS, CDR2 YFSETQ, per germline. This CDR3 spans 17 amino acids. CDR3 coding DNA: TGCGCCAGCAGCTTGGCCCGGTCCGGGACAGGGGGTTCACCCCTCCACTTT. Its protein is CASSLARSGTGGSPLHF.

Notes on this clone: An end of the junction does not agree with germline; a read error may underlie this. V gene TRBV7-7 combines with J gene TRBJ2-3; D is possibly TRBD1 (6 bases). The CDR3 sequence is 15 residues long. Germline CDR1 SSHAT, CDR2 FNYEAQ (reference sequence). CDR3: CASSLAPGGTDTQYF. CDR3 DNA sequence: TGTGCTAGCAGCTTAGCTCCAGGGGGCACAGATACGCAGTATTTT.

The chain recombines TRBV24-1 with TRBJ1-5; 7 bases map to TRBD1. After removal of 2 bases from V and 7 bases from J, the junction contained 4 bases not matched to a gene. Germline-derived CDR1 and CDR2 are KGHDR and SFDVKD. CDR3 length: 14 amino acids. The CDR3 region has the DNA TGTGCCACCAGTGATTCGACAGGGAGGCAGCCCCAGCATTTT. This encodes CATSDSTGRQPQHF.

V usage is TRBV3-1 (or the pseudogene TRBV3-2) and J usage is TRBJ1-5, with TRBD1 matching over 7 bases. V gave up 3 bases and J gave up 3 bases; unmatched junction bases: 5. There are 15 residues in the CDR3. The germline gives CDR1 LGHDT, CDR2 YNNKEL (reference sequence). The CDR3 loop is CASSQHRGDNQPQHF. The CDR3 region has the DNA TGTGCCAGCAGCCAGCACAGGGGAGACAATCAGCCCCAGCATTTT.

The chain employs TRBV6-5 and TRBJ1-3; the D is unclear. CDR1 MNHEY and CDR2 SVGAGI come from the germline V gene. The CDR3 spans 14 residues. V was shortened by 6 bases and J by 0 bases, with 9 bases between the two germline ends. The CDR3 DNA is TGTGCCAGCAGATCCAGTGACTCTGGAAACACCATATATTTT. Translating it yields CASRSSDSGNTIYF.

This chain uses TRBV27 with TRBJ2-7; TRBD1 matches 9 bases. V trimming: 4 bases; J trimming: 5 bases; junction bases outside the gene matches: 9. The germline V gene encodes CDR1 MNHEY and CDR2 SMNVEV (reference sequence). The CDR3 totals 15 residues. The CDR3, as DNA: TGTGCCAGCAGTTCGTATGGGACAGGGATTAACGAGCAGTACTTC. This codes for CASSSYGTGINEQYF.

This clone was seen more than once but under ten times. In DNA, the CDR3 is TGTGCCAGCAGGGACGTTACAGGGGGGAATGAAAAACTGTTTTTT. Its translation is CASRDVTGGNEKLFF. The chain is built from TRBV2 and TRBJ1-4; TRBD1 agrees at 8 bases. J lost 5 bases, V lost 6 bases, and 8 bases had no gene match. This CDR3 has 15 residues. CDR1 and CDR2 (germline): SNHLY, FYNNEI.

This chain joins TRBV7-8 and TRBJ2-3; D is ambiguous. The CDR3 runs 14 residues. V was clipped by 4 bases and J by 7 bases, with 15 bases between them. Germline lookup yields CDR1 SGHVS and CDR2 FQNEAQ. CDR3 DNA: TGTGCCAGCAGCTCACCCGCGTCCGTAAATACGCAGTATTTT. As protein: CASSSPASVNTQYF. Drawing the rest from reference TRBV7-8 and TRBJ2-3, the complete variable domain is GAGVSQSPRYKVAKRGQDVALRCDPISGHVSLFWYQQALGQGPEFLTYFQNEAQLDKSGLPSDRFFAERPEGSVSTLKIQRTQQEDSAVYLCASSSPASVNTQYFGPGTRLTVL.

This clone was detected only a few times. The J gene is TRBJ2-3, the V gene TRBV20-1, with 7 positions matching TRBD2. Germline V gene sequence: CDR1 DFQATT, CDR2 SNEGSKA (reference sequence). Unmatched junction bases numbered 8, after V lost 6 bases and J lost 2 bases. The CDR3 runs 14 residues. This chain's CDR3 is CSASSGSPTDTQYF. The CDR3 region has the DNA TGCAGTGCCAGTAGCGGGTCGCCCACAGATACGCAGTATTTT.

The rearrangement joins TRBV18 to TRBJ1-2, with unresolved D. Trimming stripped 5 bases from V and 4 bases from J, with 14 bases between. The CDR3 spans 14 residues. In germline, CDR1 is KGHSH, CDR2 LQKENI. This CDR3 reads CASSEREVVYGYTF. CDR3 nucleotide sequence: TGTGCCAGCTCAGAAAGGGAGGTCGTCTATGGCTACACCTTC.

This chain links TRBV7-2 with TRBJ1-5, with D unclear. Looked up from germline, CDR1 is SGHTA and CDR2 is FQGNSA. Deletions cut 4 bases from V and 2 bases from J, with 12 bases between. The CDR3 consists of 15 residues. The CDR3 region is CASSSTRVGNQPQHF. Here the CDR3 DNA reads TGTGCCAGCAGCTCGACCCGGGTTGGCAATCAGCCCCAGCATTTT.

The CDR3 here is CASSTGGVIDSPLHF. Here the CDR3 DNA reads TGTGCCAGCAGTACAGGGGGAGTTATCGATTCACCCCTCCACTTT. The chain is built from TRBV28 and TRBJ1-6; TRBD1 agrees at 8 bases. V shed 5 bases and J 8 bases; nucleotides not matched to a gene: 8. This CDR3 has 15 residues. Germline CDR1 and CDR2: MDHEN and SYDVKM.

CDR3: CASSLVGWYQETQYF. In DNA, the CDR3 is TGCGCCAGCAGCTTGGTCGGGTGGTACCAAGAGACCCAGTACTTC. V is TRBV5-1 and J is TRBJ2-5; D not resolved. CDR3 size: 15 residues. The germline V gene has CDR1 SGHRS and CDR2 YFSETQ. V lost 0 bases, J lost 0 bases, and 9 bases lay in between.

The chain employs TRBV28 and TRBJ1-6, with 9 bases fitting TRBD1. CDR1 and CDR2 from the germline V gene are MDHEN and SYDVKM. V shed 5 bases, J shed 4 bases, and the junction held 3 bases outside the gene matches. The CDR3 covers 15 residues. CDR3 loop: CASSLGTGYNSPLHF. The CDR3 nucleotides read TGTGCCAGCAGTCTAGGGACAGGGTATAATTCACCCCTCCACTTT.

The V gene is TRBV10-3, the J gene TRBJ1-3; a possible D gene is TRBD1 (6 bases). The CDR3 loop spans 14 amino acids. Trimming removed 7 bases at V and 2 bases at J, with 12 bases between. Germline V CDR1 and CDR2: ENHRY, SYGVKD. This CDR3 reads CAINQGTTGNTIYF. In nucleotides, the CDR3 is TGTGCCATCAACCAGGGGACTACTGGAAACACCATATATTTT.

The CDR3 DNA reads as TGTGCCAGCAGCCCACACGCCGGGACTTACAATGAGCAGTTCTTC. Its protein is CASSPHAGTYNEQFF. This chain links TRBV9 with TRBJ2-1; D is possibly TRBD2 (6 bases). Between the trimmed V and J ends, which lost 4 bases and 4 bases, there was a span of 15 bases. The CDR3 has 15 amino acids. Germline loops: CDR1 SGDLS, CDR2 YYNGEE.

V usage is TRBV2 and J usage is TRBJ1-5; D remains ambiguous. The CDR3 loop spans 14 amino acids. The V and J ends lost 6 bases and 2 bases respectively, with 11 bases between them. In germline, CDR1 is SNHLY, CDR2 FYNNEI. CDR3 region: CASRQSKGNQPQHF. The DNA of the CDR3 is TGTGCCAGCAGACAATCAAAAGGCAATCAGCCCCAGCATTTT.

In the case of this clone: This sample also contains other DNA sequences that code for the same CDR3. The chain is built from TRBV6-5 and TRBJ2-7; tentatively, D is TRBD1 (7 bases). Germline CDR1 and CDR2: MNHEY and SVGAGI. This CDR3 region has 14 residues. The V and J ends lost 6 bases and 4 bases respectively, with 16 bases between them. Here the CDR3 DNA reads TGTGCCAGCAGCTACAGGCCAGGGGGGTACGAGCAGTACTTC. Its protein is CASSYRPGGYEQYF.